The 12 T cell receptor beta chains below come from one sample, sequenced in a study of T cell repertoires in cytomegalovirus infection. The antigens these receptors bind are not known. Each CDR3 protein gets one entry after TCRdb re-called the reads with MiXCR. The sample shows about 100,000 distinct CDR3 sequences, 25% to 30% of them seen only once. The material sequenced was CD8+ T cells from cultured PBMCs, taken from culture after CMV antigen stimulation. These receptors came from a human donor in good health (CMV status not recorded). Some clones in this sample may be carry-over from other donors' samples.

Many counts were recorded for this clonotype. The V call is TRBV6-1, the J call TRBJ2-7; D possibly corresponds to TRBD2 (6 bases). The CDR3 length is 12 residues. V lost 4 bases and J 6 bases, leaving 10 bases between the germline ends. Per germline, CDR1 MNHNS and CDR2 SASEGT. Here the CDR3 DNA reads TGTGCCAGCAGTGGAGAGGGAGGCGAGCAGTACTTC. Its protein product is CASSGEGGEQYF.

This clonotype was observed a single time. The chain carries TRBV7-3 and TRBJ2-2, with D unresolved. V dropped 4 bases and J dropped 5 bases, with 14 bases sitting between them. The CDR3 runs to 15 residues. CDR1 is SGHTA and CDR2 is FQGTGA in the germline V gene. CDR3 in amino acids: CASSSSGFTTGELFF. CDR3 in DNA: TGTGCCAGCAGCTCCTCGGGCTTTACTACCGGGGAGCTGTTTTTT.

There are many counts of this clonotype. The genes are TRBV7-2 and TRBJ1-2; tentative D call: TRBD1 (5 bases). This CDR3 is 16 amino acids long. Germline V CDR1 and CDR2: SGHTA, FQGNSA. Trimming shortened V by 2 bases and J by 4 bases, and 17 bases separated the two germline ends. The chain's CDR3 is CASSLNLQGAGYGYTF. The CDR3 DNA sequence: TGTGCCAGCAGCTTAAATCTTCAGGGCGCAGGCTATGGCTACACCTTC.

This clonotype has only a few counts. V and J are TRBV7-2 and TRBJ2-5; 10 bases agree with TRBD2. CDR1 and CDR2 from the germline V gene are SGHTA and FQGNSA. CDR3 size: 16 residues. Trimming cost V 4 bases and J 2 bases; bases outside gene matches: 7. CDR3 nucleotides: TGTGCCAGCAGCTCCCCAGAGCGGGGGGGGCAAGAGACCCAGTACTTC. Translation gives CASSSPERGGQETQYF.

The table lists this clonotype with a few counts. CDR3 sequence: CASSLAVTYEQYF. DNA for the CDR3: TGTGCCAGCAGCTTAGCAGTAACCTACGAGCAGTACTTC. The V and J genes are TRBV7-9 and TRBJ2-7; D unresolved. This CDR3 spans 13 amino acids. V shed 0 bases and J shed 2 bases, with 5 bases lying between them. Germline CDR1 SEHNR, CDR2 FQNEAQ (reference sequence). Drawing the rest from reference TRBV7-9 and TRBJ2-7, the complete variable domain is DTGVSQNPRHKITKRGQNVTFRCDPISEHNRLYWYRQTLGQGPEFLTYFQNEAQLEKSRLLSDRFSAERPKGSFSTLEIQRTEQGDSAMYLCASSLAVTYEQYFGPGTRLTVT.

V is TRBV28 and J is TRBJ2-7, with D uncertain. Germline-derived CDR1 and CDR2 are MDHEN and SYDVKM. The V gene lost 6 bases and the J gene lost 0 bases, with 9 bases spanning the gap. CDR3 length equals 13 residues. The CDR3 DNA reads as TGTGCCAGCAGGCCGCCGGGCTCCTACGAGCAGTACTTC. As protein: CASRPPGSYEQYF.

This clonotype was seen ten or more times. The gene calls are TRBV28 and TRBJ1-2; no reliable D call. CDR1 is MDHEN, CDR2 SYDVKM, per germline. V was trimmed by 2 bases and J by 8 bases, leaving 15 bases between them. The CDR3 loop spans 14 amino acids. CDR3 sequence (DNA): TGTGCCAGCAGTTTACTAGCCCAAAGTGGAGGCTACACCTTC. Translated, it gives CASSLLAQSGGYTF.

This clonotype was observed a few times. The chain couples TRBV12-3 or TRBV12-4 to TRBJ2-1; TRBD1 matches 7 bases. This CDR3 has 12 amino acids. Trimming at V came to 4 bases and at J to 8 bases, leaving 2 bases not matched to a gene. This CDR3 is CASSSTGDEQFF. CDR3 nucleotides: TGTGCCAGCAGTTCAACAGGGGATGAGCAGTTCTTC.

About this clonotype: One end of the junction varies from germline; a read error may be responsible. The J gene is TRBJ1-6, the V gene TRBV18, with TRBD1 identical over 7 bases. This CDR3 comprises 12 residues. Per germline, CDR1 KGHSH and CDR2 LQKENI. The CDR3 here is CASTGEGSPLKF. Written as DNA, the CDR3 is TGTGCCAGTACAGGGGAAGGATCACCCCTCAAATTT.

This clonotype was recorded only once. The chain links TRBV4-1 to TRBJ2-7; D is unclear. Per germline, CDR1 MGHRA and CDR2 YSYEKL. The CDR3 sequence is 12 residues long. The V end was cut by 3 bases, the J end by 3 bases, with 6 bases between. As DNA, the CDR3 is TGCGCCAGCAGCCATACCCACTACGAGCAGTACTTC. Its translation: CASSHTHYEQYF.

The chain joins TRBV29-1 to TRBJ1-2; D may be TRBD1 (6 bases). The V end lost 0 bases, the J end lost 5 bases, and 7 bases lay between the germline ends. The CDR3 length is 12 residues. CDR1 is SQVTM and CDR2 is ANQGSEA in the germline V gene. The CDR3 protein is CSVEEGAYGYTF. The CDR3 nucleotides are TGCAGCGTTGAAGAGGGGGCGTATGGCTACACCTTC.

This clonotype appeared a few times. CDR3 loop: CASSLAGWGEAFF. In nucleotides, the CDR3 is TGTGCCAGCAGCTTAGCGGGCTGGGGGGAGGCTTTCTTT. The chain links TRBV7-6 to TRBJ1-1, with D tentatively TRBD1 (5 bases). The germline V and J ends were trimmed by 0 bases and 11 bases, with 13 bases remaining between them. The CDR3 length is 13 residues. The germline V gene has CDR1 SGHVS and CDR2 FNYEAQ.